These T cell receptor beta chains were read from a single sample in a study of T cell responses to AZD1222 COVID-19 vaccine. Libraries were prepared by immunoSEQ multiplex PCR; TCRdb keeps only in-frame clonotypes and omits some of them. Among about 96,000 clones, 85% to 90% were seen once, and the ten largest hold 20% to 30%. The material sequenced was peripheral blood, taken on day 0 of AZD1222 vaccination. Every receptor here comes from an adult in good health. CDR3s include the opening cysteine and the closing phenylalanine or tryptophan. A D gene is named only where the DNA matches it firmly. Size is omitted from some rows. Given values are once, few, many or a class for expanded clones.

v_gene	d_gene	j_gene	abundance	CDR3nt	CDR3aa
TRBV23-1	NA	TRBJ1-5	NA	TGCGCCAGCAGTCAATACGGGGGGCTGGAGCAGCCCCAGCATTTT	CASSQYGGLEQPQHF
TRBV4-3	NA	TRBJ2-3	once	TGCGCCAGCAGCCAAGATGGGAAAAGGTCCTCAACGCAGTATTTT	CASSQDGKRSSTQYF
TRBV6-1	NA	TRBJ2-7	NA	TGTGCCAGCAGTGAAGGTAGTTCAGGGTGGAGCTACGAGCAGTACTTC	CASSEGSSGWSYEQYF
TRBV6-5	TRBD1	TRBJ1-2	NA	TGTGCCAGCAGTTACGGGGACAGGCGGGTTGCTGGCTACACCTTC	CASSYGDRRVAGYTF
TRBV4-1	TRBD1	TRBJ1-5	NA	TGCGCCAGCAACTGTCGGGACAGGCGCCCGAGTAGCAATCAGCCCCAGCATTTT	CASNCRDRRPSSNQPQHF
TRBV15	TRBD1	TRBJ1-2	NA	TGTGCCACCAGCAGCGACAGGGGAGGTGGCTACACCTTC	CATSSDRGGGYTF
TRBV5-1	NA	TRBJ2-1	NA	TGCGCCAGCAGCTTGAGTATCCAATCCTACAATGAGCAGTTCTTC	CASSLSIQSYNEQFF
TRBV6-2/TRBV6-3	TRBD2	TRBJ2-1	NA	TGTGCCAGCAGTCCCCACCGCGGGAGTTACTACAATGAGCAGTTCTTC	CASSPHRGSYYNEQFF
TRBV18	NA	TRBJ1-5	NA	TGTGCCAGCTCACCTGGCCCAGGGGAAAATCAGCCCCAGCATTTT	CASSPGPGENQPQHF
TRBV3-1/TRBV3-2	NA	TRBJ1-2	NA	TGTGCCAGCAGTCGGCAGGAGAAGGGTGGCTACACCTTC	CASSRQEKGGYTF
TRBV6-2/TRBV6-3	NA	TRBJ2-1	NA	TGTGCCAGCAGTTACCTTGCGAGCTACAATGAGCAGTTCTTC	CASSYLASYNEQFF
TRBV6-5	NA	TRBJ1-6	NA	TGTGCCAGCAGCGCCGGGACACAGACCGTTCAACCCCTCCACTTT	CASSAGTQTVQPLHF
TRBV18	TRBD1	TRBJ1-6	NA	TGTGCCAGCTCACCCCGGGACAGCCTCAGCTCCTATAATTCACCCCTCCACTTT	CASSPRDSLSSYNSPLHF
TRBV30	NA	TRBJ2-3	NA	TGTGCCTGGAGTACAGGAACAGATACGCAGTATTTT	CAWSTGTDTQYF
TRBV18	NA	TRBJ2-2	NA	TGTGCCAGCTCACCCCCGAGGGGGGGCACCGGGGAGCTGTTTTTT	CASSPPRGGTGELFF
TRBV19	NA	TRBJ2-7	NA	TGTGCCAGTAGTATAGATTTTAGCTCGATTTACGAGCAGTACTTC	CASSIDFSSIYEQYF